This TCR beta chain was identified during a study of T cell repertoires in cytomegalovirus infection. Study-wide context: Indicated by public TCR beta signatures were CMV infection and matching HLA type.

Whole-study findings and limits: What dominated the ex vivo response were HLA-C-restricted CMV-specific TCR beta clonotypes.

TCRdb ran MiXCR on the reads and lists one entry per CDR3 protein. The profile shows nearly 550,000 distinct CDR3 sequences, 16% of them singletons. The CDR3 length is 16 residues. V dropped 6 bases and J dropped 9; count of bases not matched to a gene: 11. Germline V gene data show CDR1 as SEHNR and CDR2 as FQNEAQ (reference sequence). This clonotype was recorded many times. Its specificity is not known. The sequence was obtained from a human donor in good health (CMV status not recorded). Some clones in this sample may be carry-over from other donors' samples. The sequenced sample consisted of CD8+ T cells from PBMCs. The V call is TRBV7-9, the J call TRBJ2-1; 13 bases map to TRBD2. The CDR3 DNA follows: TGTGCCAGCAGTCCATTGGGGACTAGCGGGACGGGTGAGCAGTTCTTC. It translates to CASSPLGTSGTGEQFF.